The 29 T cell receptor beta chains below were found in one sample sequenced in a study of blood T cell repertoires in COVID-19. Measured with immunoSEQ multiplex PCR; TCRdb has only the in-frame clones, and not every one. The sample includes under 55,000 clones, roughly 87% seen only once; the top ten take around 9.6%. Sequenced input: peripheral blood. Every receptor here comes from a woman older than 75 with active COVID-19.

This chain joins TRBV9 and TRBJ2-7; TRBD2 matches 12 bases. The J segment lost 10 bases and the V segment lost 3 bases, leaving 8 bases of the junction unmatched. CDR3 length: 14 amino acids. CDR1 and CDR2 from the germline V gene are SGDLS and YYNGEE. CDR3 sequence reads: CASSARPSGGAQYF. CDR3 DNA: TGTGCCAGCAGCGCTCGTCCTAGCGGGGGGGCCCAGTACTTC.

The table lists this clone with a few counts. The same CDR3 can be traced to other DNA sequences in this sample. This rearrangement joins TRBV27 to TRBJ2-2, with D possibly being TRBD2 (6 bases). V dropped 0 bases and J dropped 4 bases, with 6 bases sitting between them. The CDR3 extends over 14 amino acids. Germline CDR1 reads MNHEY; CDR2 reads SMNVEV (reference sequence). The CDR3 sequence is CASSLSGGTGELFF. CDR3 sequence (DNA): TGTGCCAGCAGTTTATCGGGGGGCACCGGGGAGCTGTTTTTT.

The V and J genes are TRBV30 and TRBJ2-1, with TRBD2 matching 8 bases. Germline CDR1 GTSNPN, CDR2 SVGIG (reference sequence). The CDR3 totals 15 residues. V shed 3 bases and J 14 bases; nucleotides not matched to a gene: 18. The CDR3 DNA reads TGTGCCTGGAGCGACCAAGGACTAGCCCAAGGTGGGGAGTTCTTC. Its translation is CAWSDQGLAQGGEFF.

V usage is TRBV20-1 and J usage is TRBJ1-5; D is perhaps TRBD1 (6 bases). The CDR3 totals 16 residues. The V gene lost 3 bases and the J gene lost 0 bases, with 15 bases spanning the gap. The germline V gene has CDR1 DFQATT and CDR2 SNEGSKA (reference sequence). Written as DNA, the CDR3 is TGCAGTGCTAGTGGACAGATGACCGATAGCAATCAGCCCCAGCATTTT. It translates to CSASGQMTDSNQPQHF.

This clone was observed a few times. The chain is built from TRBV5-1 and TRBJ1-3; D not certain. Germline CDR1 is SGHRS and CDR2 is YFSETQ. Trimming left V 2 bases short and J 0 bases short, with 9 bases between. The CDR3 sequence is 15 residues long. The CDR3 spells CASSFTGSSGNTIYF. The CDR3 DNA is TGCGCCAGCAGCTTCACCGGGAGCTCTGGAAACACCATATATTTT. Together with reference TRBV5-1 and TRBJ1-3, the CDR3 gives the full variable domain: KAGVTQTPRYLIKTRGQQVTLSCSPISGHRSVSWYQQTPGQGLQFLFEYFSETQRNKGNFPGRFSGRQFSNSRSEMNVSTLELGDSALYLCASSFTGSSGNTIYFGEGSWLTVV.

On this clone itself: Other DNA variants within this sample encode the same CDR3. For the CDR3, the DNA is TGTGCCAGCAGCCAGGGAGTAAACACTGAAGCTTTCTTT. Translating it yields CASSQGVNTEAFF. This chain connects TRBV14 to TRBJ1-1; D is unclear. Germline loops: CDR1 SGHDN, CDR2 FVKESK. The ends were cut back, 3 bases at V and 2 bases at J, with 7 bases in the middle. The CDR3 spans 13 residues. Filled out from reference TRBV14 and TRBJ1-1, the complete variable domain reads EAGVTQFPSHSVIEKGQTVTLRCDPISGHDNLYWYRRVMGKEIKFLLHFVKESKQDESGMPNNRFLAERTGGTYSTLKVQPAELEDSGVYFCASSQGVNTEAFFGQGTRLTVV.

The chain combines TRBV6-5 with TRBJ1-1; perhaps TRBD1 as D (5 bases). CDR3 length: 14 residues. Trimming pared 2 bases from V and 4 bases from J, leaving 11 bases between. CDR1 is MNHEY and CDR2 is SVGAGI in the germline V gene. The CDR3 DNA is TGTGCCAGCAGTTACCGGGGGGGTGGCACTGAAGCTTTCTTT. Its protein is CASSYRGGGTEAFF.

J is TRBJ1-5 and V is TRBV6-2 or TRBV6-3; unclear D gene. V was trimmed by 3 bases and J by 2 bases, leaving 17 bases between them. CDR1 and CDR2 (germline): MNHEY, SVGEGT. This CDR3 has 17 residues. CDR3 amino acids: CASSYRFPGSRNQPQHF. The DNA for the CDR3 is TGTGCCAGCAGTTATCGGTTCCCGGGGAGTCGCAATCAGCCCCAGCATTTT.

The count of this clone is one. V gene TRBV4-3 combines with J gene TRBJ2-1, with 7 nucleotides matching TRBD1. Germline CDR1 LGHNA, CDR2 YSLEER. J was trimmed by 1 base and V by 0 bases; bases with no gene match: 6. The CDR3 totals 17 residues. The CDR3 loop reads CASSQDPGTASYNEQFF. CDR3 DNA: TGCGCCAGCAGCCAAGATCCCGGGACAGCATCCTACAATGAGCAGTTCTTC.

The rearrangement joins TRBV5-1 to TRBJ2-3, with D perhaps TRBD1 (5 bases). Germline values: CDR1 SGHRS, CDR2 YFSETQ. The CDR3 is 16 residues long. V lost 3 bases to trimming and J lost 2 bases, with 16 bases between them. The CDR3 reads CASSSGHSFNTDTQYF. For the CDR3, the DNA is TGCGCCAGCAGCTCAGGACATTCATTTAACACAGATACGCAGTATTTT.

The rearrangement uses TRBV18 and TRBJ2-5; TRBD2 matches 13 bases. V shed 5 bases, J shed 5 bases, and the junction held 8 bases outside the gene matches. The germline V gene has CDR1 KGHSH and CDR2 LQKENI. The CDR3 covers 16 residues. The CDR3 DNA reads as TGTGCCAGCTCAACTAGCGGGGGGGCCGTCTTGGAGACCCAGTACTTC. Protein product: CASSTSGGAVLETQYF.

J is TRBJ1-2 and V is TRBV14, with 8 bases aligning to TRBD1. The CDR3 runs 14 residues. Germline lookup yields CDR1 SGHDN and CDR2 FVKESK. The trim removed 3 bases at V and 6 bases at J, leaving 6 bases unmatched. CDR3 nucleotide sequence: TGTGCCAGCAGCCAGGACAGGGAGCAGCATGGCTACACCTTC. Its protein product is CASSQDREQHGYTF. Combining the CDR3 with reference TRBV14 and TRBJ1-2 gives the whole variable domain EAGVTQFPSHSVIEKGQTVTLRCDPISGHDNLYWYRRVMGKEIKFLLHFVKESKQDESGMPNNRFLAERTGGTYSTLKVQPAELEDSGVYFCASSQDREQHGYTFGSGTRLTVV.

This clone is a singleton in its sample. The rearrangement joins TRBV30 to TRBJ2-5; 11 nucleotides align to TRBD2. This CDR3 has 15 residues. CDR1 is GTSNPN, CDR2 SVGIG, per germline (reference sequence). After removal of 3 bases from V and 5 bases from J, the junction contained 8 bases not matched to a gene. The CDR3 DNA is TGTGCCTGGAGAGCCCTAGCGGGGGGTTCTGAGACCCAGTACTTC. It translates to CAWRALAGGSETQYF.

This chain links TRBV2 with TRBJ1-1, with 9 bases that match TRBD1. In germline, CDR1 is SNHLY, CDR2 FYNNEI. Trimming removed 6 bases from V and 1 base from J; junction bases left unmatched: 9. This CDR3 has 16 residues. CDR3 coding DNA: TGTGCCAGCAGACCCGGGACAGGGACCCGGAACACTGAAGCTTTCTTT. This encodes CASRPGTGTRNTEAFF.

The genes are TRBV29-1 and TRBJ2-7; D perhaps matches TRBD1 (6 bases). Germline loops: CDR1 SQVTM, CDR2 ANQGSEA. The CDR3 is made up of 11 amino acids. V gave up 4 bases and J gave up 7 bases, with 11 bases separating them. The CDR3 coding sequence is TGCAGCGTTGTAAGGGGACAAGAGCAGTACTTC. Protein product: CSVVRGQEQYF.

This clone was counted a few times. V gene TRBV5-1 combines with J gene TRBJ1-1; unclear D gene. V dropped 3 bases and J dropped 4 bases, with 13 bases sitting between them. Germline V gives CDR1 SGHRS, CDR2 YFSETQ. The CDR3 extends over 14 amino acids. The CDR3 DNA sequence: TGCGCCAGCAGCTCAGGAGGCGGGAGCACTGAAGCTTTCTTT. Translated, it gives CASSSGGGSTEAFF.

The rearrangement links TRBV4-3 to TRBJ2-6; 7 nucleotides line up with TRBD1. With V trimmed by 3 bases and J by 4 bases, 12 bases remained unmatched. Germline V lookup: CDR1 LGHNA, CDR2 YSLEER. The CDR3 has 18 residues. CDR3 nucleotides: TGCGCCAGCAGCCACTCTGCCTTAACAGGGGACGGGGCCAACGTCCTGACTTTC. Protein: CASSHSALTGDGANVLTF.

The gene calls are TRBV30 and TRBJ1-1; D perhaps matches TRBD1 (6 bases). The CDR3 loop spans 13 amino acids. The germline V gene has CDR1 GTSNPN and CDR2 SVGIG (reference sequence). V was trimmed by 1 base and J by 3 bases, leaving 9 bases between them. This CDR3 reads CAWSGGGHTEAFF. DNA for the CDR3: TGTGCCTGGAGTGGCGGGGGCCACACTGAAGCTTTCTTT. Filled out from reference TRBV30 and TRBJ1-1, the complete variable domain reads SQTIHQWPATLVQPVGSPLSLECTVEGTSNPNLYWYRQAAGRGLQLLFYSVGIGQISSEVPQNLSASRPQDRQFILSSKKLLLSDSGFYLCAWSGGGHTEAFFGQGTRLTVV.

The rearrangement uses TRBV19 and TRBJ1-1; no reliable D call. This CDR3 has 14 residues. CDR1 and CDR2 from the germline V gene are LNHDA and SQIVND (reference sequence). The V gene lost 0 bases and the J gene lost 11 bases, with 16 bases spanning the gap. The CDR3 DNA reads TGTGCCAGTAGTATAGAGCTTAATCAGATAGCGGCTTTCTTT. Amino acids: CASSIELNQIAAFF.

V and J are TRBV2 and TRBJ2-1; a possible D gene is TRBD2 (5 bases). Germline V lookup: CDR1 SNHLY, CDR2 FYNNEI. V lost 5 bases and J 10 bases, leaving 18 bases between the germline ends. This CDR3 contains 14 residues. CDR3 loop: CASSKNRERSEQFF. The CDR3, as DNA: TGTGCCAGCAGTAAAAATCGGGAAAGGTCCGAGCAGTTCTTC.

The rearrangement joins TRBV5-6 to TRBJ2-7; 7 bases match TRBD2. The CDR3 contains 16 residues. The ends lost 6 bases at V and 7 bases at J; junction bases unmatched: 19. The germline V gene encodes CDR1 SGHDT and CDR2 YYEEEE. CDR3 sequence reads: CASNLLIAGRGGEQYF. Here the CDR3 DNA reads TGTGCCAGCAACCTCCTAATAGCGGGTAGGGGTGGAGAGCAGTACTTC.

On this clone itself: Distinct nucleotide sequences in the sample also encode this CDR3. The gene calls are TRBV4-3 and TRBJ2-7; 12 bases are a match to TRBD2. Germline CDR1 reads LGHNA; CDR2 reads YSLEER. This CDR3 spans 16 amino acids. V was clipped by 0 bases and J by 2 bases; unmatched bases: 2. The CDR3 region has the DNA TGCGCCAGCAGCCAAGATCGACTAGCGGGGGCCTACGAGCAGTACTTC. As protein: CASSQDRLAGAYEQYF.

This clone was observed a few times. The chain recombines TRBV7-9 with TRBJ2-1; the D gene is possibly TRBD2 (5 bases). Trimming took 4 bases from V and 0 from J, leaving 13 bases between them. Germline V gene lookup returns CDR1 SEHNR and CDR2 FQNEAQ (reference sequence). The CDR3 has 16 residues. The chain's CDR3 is CASSYSGMSSYNEQFF. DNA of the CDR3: TGTGCCAGCAGCTATTCCGGGATGAGCTCCTACAATGAGCAGTTCTTC.

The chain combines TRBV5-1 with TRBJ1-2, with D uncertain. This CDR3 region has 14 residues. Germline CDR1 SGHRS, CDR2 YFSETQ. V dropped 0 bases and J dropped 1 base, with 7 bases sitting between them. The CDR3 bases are TGCGCCAGCAGCTTGGACAGCCTTAACTATGGCTACACCTTC. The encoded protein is CASSLDSLNYGYTF. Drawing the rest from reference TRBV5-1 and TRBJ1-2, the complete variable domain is KAGVTQTPRYLIKTRGQQVTLSCSPISGHRSVSWYQQTPGQGLQFLFEYFSETQRNKGNFPGRFSGRQFSNSRSEMNVSTLELGDSALYLCASSLDSLNYGYTFGSGTRLTVV.

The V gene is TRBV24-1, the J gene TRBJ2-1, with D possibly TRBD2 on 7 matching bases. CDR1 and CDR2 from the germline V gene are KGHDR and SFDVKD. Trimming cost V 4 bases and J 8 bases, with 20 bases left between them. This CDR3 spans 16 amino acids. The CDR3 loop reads CATSDPKGGALYEQFF. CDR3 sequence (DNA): TGTGCCACCAGTGACCCAAAGGGGGGGGCACTCTATGAGCAGTTCTTC.

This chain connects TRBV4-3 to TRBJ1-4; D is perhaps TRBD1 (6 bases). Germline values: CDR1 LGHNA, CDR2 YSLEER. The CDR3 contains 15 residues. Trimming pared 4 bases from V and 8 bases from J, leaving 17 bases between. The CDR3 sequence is CASSLIGGPGEKLFF. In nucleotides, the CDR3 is TGCGCCAGCAGCCTCATTGGGGGCCCCGGAGAAAAACTGTTTTTT.

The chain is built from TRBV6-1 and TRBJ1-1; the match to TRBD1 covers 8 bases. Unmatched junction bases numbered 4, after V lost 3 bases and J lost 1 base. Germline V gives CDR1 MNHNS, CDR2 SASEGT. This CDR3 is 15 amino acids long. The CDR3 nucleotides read TGTGCCAGCAGTGATACAGGGGGGGCGAACACTGAAGCTTTCTTT. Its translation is CASSDTGGANTEAFF.

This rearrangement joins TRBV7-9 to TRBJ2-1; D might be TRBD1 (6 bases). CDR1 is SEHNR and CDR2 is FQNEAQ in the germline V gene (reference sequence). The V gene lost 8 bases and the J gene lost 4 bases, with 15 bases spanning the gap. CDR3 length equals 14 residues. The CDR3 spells CASVLTGEYNEQFF. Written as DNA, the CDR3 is TGTGCCAGCGTACTGACAGGAGAATACAATGAGCAGTTCTTC.

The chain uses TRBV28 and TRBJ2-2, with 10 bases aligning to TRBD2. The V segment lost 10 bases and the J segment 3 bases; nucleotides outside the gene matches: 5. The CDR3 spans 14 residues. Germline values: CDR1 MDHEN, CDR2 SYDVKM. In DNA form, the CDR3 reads TGTGCCACTACTAGCGGGGCCCACACCGGGGAGCTGTTTTTT. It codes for CATTSGAHTGELFF.